This T cell receptor (beta chain) was observed in a study of cytomegalovirus exposure and HLA in healthy donors. Turning to the study itself: Around 80 million unique TCR sequences came from HLA-typed donors in an early release. Researchers found that less than 90% of 398 genotyped donors fell within the Caucasian-associated ancestry cluster.

Amplification used 60 Vbeta primers and 13 Jbeta primers. The protocol was immunoSEQ multiplex PCR, while the TCRdb copy is restricted to in-frame clones and leaves out a portion. The sample includes 170,000 or so clones, around 78% seen only once; the top ten take under 4%. Trimming at V came to 6 bases and at J to 4 bases, leaving 10 bases not matched to a gene. CDR1 is MNHEY, CDR2 SMNVEV, per germline (reference sequence). The length of the CDR3 is 17 residues. This clone was seen only once. The sequencing sample was made of PBMCs. This chain uses TRBV27 with TRBJ2-3; 13 nucleotides agree with TRBD2. The origin of this receptor is a woman aged 40 to 50 in good health and CMV-seronegative. CDR3 region: CASSTRLAGGFADTQYF. The DNA for the CDR3 is TGTGCCAGCAGCACCCGACTAGCGGGGGGCTTCGCAGATACGCAGTATTTT.